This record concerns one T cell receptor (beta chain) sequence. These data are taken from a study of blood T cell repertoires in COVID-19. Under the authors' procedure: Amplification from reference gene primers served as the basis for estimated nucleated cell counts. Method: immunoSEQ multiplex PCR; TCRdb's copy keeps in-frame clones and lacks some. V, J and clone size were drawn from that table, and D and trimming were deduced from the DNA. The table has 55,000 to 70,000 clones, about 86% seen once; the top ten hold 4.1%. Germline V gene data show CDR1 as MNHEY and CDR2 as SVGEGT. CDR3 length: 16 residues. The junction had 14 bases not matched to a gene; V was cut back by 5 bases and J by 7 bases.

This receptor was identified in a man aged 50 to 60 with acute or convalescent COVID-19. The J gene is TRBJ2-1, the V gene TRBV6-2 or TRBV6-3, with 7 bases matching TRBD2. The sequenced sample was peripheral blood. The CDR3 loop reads CASSPPRERGRNEQFF. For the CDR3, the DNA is TGTGCCAGCAGTCCACCCCGAGAGCGGGGACGGAATGAGCAGTTCTTC.